The next 19 T cell receptor beta chains were all read from a single sample in a study of blood T cell repertoires in COVID-19. The assay was immunoSEQ multiplex PCR, and TCRdb's table has in-frame clones only and misses some. This sample has 390,000 or so clones, with about 87% found just once. The sequenced sample was peripheral blood. The receptors were sampled from a woman in her thirties with COVID-19, enrolled during active disease.

This clone has just a few counts. CDR3 bases: TGTGCCAGCAGCTTAGTCTCCGATGAGCAGTTCTTC. As protein: CASSLVSDEQFF. The rearrangement uses TRBV7-9 and TRBJ2-1, with D unresolved. The V gene's germline CDR1 is SEHNR and CDR2 FQNEAQ (reference sequence). This CDR3 is 12 amino acids long. Deletions cut 1 base from V and 8 bases from J, with 6 bases between. The full variable domain, rest sourced from reference TRBV7-9 and TRBJ2-1, is DTGVSQNPRHKITKRGQNVTFRCDPISEHNRLYWYRQTLGQGPEFLTYFQNEAQLEKSRLLSDRFSAERPKGSFSTLEIQRTEQGDSAMYLCASSLVSDEQFFGPGTRLTVL.

This clone was recorded a few times. The chain uses TRBV3-1 (or the pseudogene TRBV3-2) and TRBJ2-7; 10 bases match TRBD2. This CDR3 is built from 15 residues. Germline-derived CDR1 and CDR2 are LGHDT and YNNKEL (reference sequence). Trimming cost V 4 bases and J 4 bases; bases outside gene matches: 7. CDR3 residues: CASSPRPSGSYEQYF. The CDR3 DNA reads TGTGCCAGCAGCCCCCGACCTAGCGGGAGTTACGAGCAGTACTTC.

The CDR3 sequence is CAWRILASEQFF. CDR3 bases: TGTGCCTGGAGGATACTAGCGTCTGAGCAGTTCTTC. The genes are TRBV30 and TRBJ2-1; TRBD2 matches 7 bases. CDR1 and CDR2 (germline): GTSNPN, SVGIG (reference sequence). With V trimmed by 3 bases and J by 9 bases, 5 bases remained unmatched. The CDR3 totals 12 residues.

As for this clone: The identical CDR3 is also encoded by other nucleotide sequences in the sample. The CDR3 sequence: CASSPTGSSYNEQFF. The CDR3, as DNA: TGCGCCAGCAGCCCGACGGGGAGCTCCTACAATGAGCAGTTCTTC. The rearrangement uses TRBV4-1 and TRBJ2-1, with D possibly TRBD2 on 5 matching bases. From germline, CDR1 is MGHRA and CDR2 YSYEKL. The V gene lost 4 bases and the J gene lost 0 bases, with 10 bases spanning the gap. This CDR3 region has 15 residues.

The genes are TRBV7-2 and TRBJ1-2, with D unresolved. Deletions cut 3 bases from V and 7 bases from J, with 12 bases between. The CDR3 is made up of 13 amino acids. Germline CDR1 and CDR2: SGHTA and FQGNSA. For the CDR3, the DNA is TGTGCCAGCAGCTTTCTTTCCCCCCCTGGCTACACCTTC. Protein sequence: CASSFLSPPGYTF.

The chain is built from TRBV28 and TRBJ1-1; maybe TRBD1 (5 bases). Germline lookup yields CDR1 MDHEN and CDR2 SYDVKM. This CDR3 is built from 13 residues. V lost 11 bases to trimming and J lost 5 bases, with 18 bases between them. CDR3 in DNA: TGTGCCGGTAGGACAAGCCCTTGGACTGAAGCTTTCTTT. Its translation: CAGRTSPWTEAFF. The full variable domain, with the rest looked up from reference TRBV28 and TRBJ1-1, is DVKVTQSSRYLVKRTGEKVFLECVQDMDHENMFWYRQDPGLGLRLIYFSYDVKMKEKGDIPEGYSVSREKKERFSLILESASTNQTSMYLCAGRTSPWTEAFFGQGTRLTVV.

The J gene is TRBJ2-2, the V gene TRBV5-1, with 7 bases identical to TRBD1. The germline gives CDR1 SGHRS, CDR2 YFSETQ. This CDR3 contains 15 residues. With V trimmed by 3 bases and J by 3 bases, 5 bases remained unmatched. The CDR3 DNA reads TGCGCCAGCAGCTCACAGGGGCCCCACACCGGGGAGCTGTTTTTT. Its translation: CASSSQGPHTGELFF.

The V gene is TRBV2, the J gene TRBJ1-1; D might be TRBD1 (6 bases). Germline V gene data show CDR1 as SNHLY and CDR2 as FYNNEI. V gave up 6 bases and J gave up 1 base, with 12 bases separating them. The CDR3 extends over 14 amino acids. CDR3 sequence: CASRDSQGNTEAFF. The CDR3 DNA follows: TGTGCCAGCAGAGACTCACAGGGGAACACTGAAGCTTTCTTT.

This clone was found a few times. The chain recombines TRBV4-3 with TRBJ2-7; 11 bases fit TRBD2. The CDR3 is 15 residues long. Germline V CDR1 and CDR2: LGHNA, YSLEER. After removal of 0 bases from V and 6 bases from J, the junction contained 4 bases not matched to a gene. The CDR3, as DNA: TGCGCCAGCAGCCAAGATAGCGGGAGGGCCGGCGAGCAGTACTTC. Protein: CASSQDSGRAGEQYF.

The gene calls are TRBV28 and TRBJ1-5; perhaps TRBD1 as D (5 bases). The germline CDR1 and CDR2 sequences are MDHEN and SYDVKM. The CDR3 extends over 12 amino acids. Trimming left V 4 bases short and J 6 bases short, with 7 bases between. The CDR3 here is CASSSGFQPQHF. CDR3 bases: TGTGCCAGCAGTTCAGGGTTTCAGCCCCAGCATTTT.

The chain recombines TRBV7-8 with TRBJ1-1; TRBD1 is a possible D gene (5 bases). Trimming stripped 2 bases from V and 1 base from J, with 11 bases between. CDR1 and CDR2 from the germline V gene are SGHVS and FQNEAQ. This CDR3 comprises 15 residues. CDR3 sequence (DNA): TGTGCCAGCAGCTTACGTCAGGGCGGGAACACTGAAGCTTTCTTT. The encoded protein is CASSLRQGGNTEAFF. Full variable domain (rest looked up from reference TRBV7-8 and TRBJ1-1): GAGVSQSPRYKVAKRGQDVALRCDPISGHVSLFWYQQALGQGPEFLTYFQNEAQLDKSGLPSDRFFAERPEGSVSTLKIQRTQQEDSAVYLCASSLRQGGNTEAFFGQGTRLTVV.

This rearrangement joins TRBV13 to TRBJ2-7; D gene unclear. Germline lookup yields CDR1 PRHDT and CDR2 FYEKMQ (reference sequence). This CDR3 spans 13 amino acids. The ends were cut back, 1 base at V and 3 bases at J, with 7 bases in the middle. The CDR3 sequence: CASSLAQNYEQYF. For the CDR3, the DNA is TGTGCCAGCAGCTTAGCGCAGAACTACGAGCAGTACTTC.

The V gene is TRBV19, the J gene TRBJ1-5; the D gene is possibly TRBD1 (5 bases). Trimming took 5 bases from V and 4 from J, leaving 21 bases between them. In germline, CDR1 is LNHDA, CDR2 SQIVND (reference sequence). This CDR3 has 17 amino acids. As DNA, the CDR3 is TGTGCCAGTAGTCTGTCGATCTGGGGCAGGGTTAATCAGCCCCAGCATTTT. It translates to CASSLSIWGRVNQPQHF. The variable domain in full, completed from reference TRBV19 and TRBJ1-5, reads DGGITQSPKYLFRKEGQNVTLSCEQNLNHDAMYWYRQDPGQGLRLIYYSQIVNDFQKGDIAEGYSVSREKKESFPLTVTSAQKNPTAFYLCASSLSIWGRVNQPQHFGDGTRLSIL.

The chain couples TRBV7-2 to TRBJ2-3; 9 bases align to TRBD2. Trimming cost V 0 bases and J 4 bases; bases outside gene matches: 2. From germline, CDR1 is SGHTA and CDR2 FQGNSA. The length of the CDR3 is 15 residues. CDR3 in DNA: TGTGCCAGCAGCTTAGCTAGCGGGAGCCCAGATACGCAGTATTTT. Amino acids: CASSLASGSPDTQYF. Variable domain in full (rest from reference TRBV7-2 and TRBJ2-3): GAGVSQSPSNKVTEKGKDVELRCDPISGHTALYWYRQSLGQGLEFLIYFQGNSAPDKSGLPSDRFSAERTGGSVSTLTIQRTQQEDSAVYLCASSLASGSPDTQYFGPGTRLTVL.

The chain couples TRBV3-1 (or the pseudogene TRBV3-2) to TRBJ2-5; 7 positions agree with TRBD1. Germline CDR1 LGHDT, CDR2 YNNKEL (reference sequence). V lost 4 bases, J lost 5 bases, and 7 bases stayed unmatched. The CDR3 consists of 14 residues. CDR3 in DNA: TGTGCCAGCAGCCGAGGGACAGAGGAGGAGACCCAGTACTTC. Translated, it gives CASSRGTEEETQYF.

The V and J genes are TRBV6-1 and TRBJ1-1; possible D gene TRBD1, 6 bases. The CDR3 is 14 residues long. The V gene lost 3 bases and the J gene lost 1 base, with 9 bases spanning the gap. CDR1 is MNHNS, CDR2 SASEGT, per germline. The CDR3 bases are TGTGCCAGCAGTGATACAGGGAGGAACACTGAAGCTTTCTTT. Protein product: CASSDTGRNTEAFF.

As to this clone: Other DNA sequences in the sample encode the same CDR3. V is TRBV27 and J is TRBJ1-2; 7 bases map to TRBD1. The V and J ends lost 3 bases and 6 bases, in that order; junction bases with no gene match: 4. Germline V CDR1 and CDR2: MNHEY, SMNVEV (reference sequence). This CDR3 has 13 residues. The CDR3 spells CASSFQTGHGYTF. The CDR3 coding sequence is TGTGCCAGCAGTTTTCAGACAGGGCATGGCTACACCTTC.

The chain is built from TRBV18 and TRBJ1-5; D call uncertain. The CDR3 length is 13 residues. Trimming removed 6 bases at V and 5 bases at J, with 11 bases between. Germline V lookup: CDR1 KGHSH, CDR2 LQKENI. CDR3 protein: CASSPEHDQPQHF. For the CDR3, the DNA is TGTGCCAGCTCCCCTGAGCACGATCAGCCCCAGCATTTT.

This chain joins TRBV19 and TRBJ2-2; 10 bases match TRBD2. In germline, CDR1 is LNHDA, CDR2 SQIVND (reference sequence). The length of the CDR3 is 18 residues. The junction had 12 bases not matched to a gene; V was cut back by 5 bases and J by 3 bases. The CDR3 loop reads CASSFFPLAGVDTGELFF. CDR3 sequence (DNA): TGTGCCAGTAGTTTTTTCCCCCTAGCGGGAGTCGACACCGGGGAGCTGTTTTTT.